What follows are 31 T cell receptor beta chains derived from one specimen sequenced in a study of molecular identifiers for immune sequencing clone quantification. TCRdb re-analysed the PCR reads in MiXCR, keeping a single row per CDR3 protein. The profile shows approximately 680,000 distinct CDR3 sequences, 25% of them singletons. Input material: naive CD8+ T cells from blood, with Jurkat cell RNA spiked in. Subset described: FACS-sorted CD8+CD4-CCR7+CD45RA+ naive T cells. All receptors come from a human donor in good health. Some libraries in this study had Jurkat cell RNA spiked in.

Many counts were recorded for this clonotype. V usage is TRBV29-1 and J usage is TRBJ2-5, with 13 bases that match TRBD2. The CDR3 sequence is 16 residues long. V trimming: 4 bases; J trimming: 4 bases; junction bases outside the gene matches: 9. The germline gives CDR1 SQVTM, CDR2 ANQGSEA. This CDR3 is CSVAGGLAGASETQYF. The CDR3 DNA reads TGCAGCGTTGCCGGAGGACTAGCGGGAGCTTCAGAGACCCAGTACTTC.

This clonotype was seen many times. The chain employs TRBV7-6 and TRBJ2-5; 7 nucleotides match TRBD1. Unmatched junction bases numbered 5, after V lost 3 bases and J lost 4 bases. This CDR3 is 14 amino acids long. Germline V gene data show CDR1 as SGHVS and CDR2 as FNYEAQ. This CDR3 is CASSFTGVSETQYF. DNA for the CDR3: TGTGCCAGCAGCTTCACAGGGGTTTCAGAGACCCAGTACTTC.

In its sample, this clonotype was seen many times. The rearrangement joins TRBV18 to TRBJ2-4; 8 bases are shared with TRBD1. Trimming removed 1 base from V and 0 bases from J; junction bases left unmatched: 5. This CDR3 has 17 residues. CDR1 and CDR2 (germline): KGHSH, LQKENI. The CDR3 DNA reads as TGTGCCAGCTCACCACGCGACAGGGGCCTAGCCAAAAACATTCAGTACTTC. It yields the protein CASSPRDRGLAKNIQYF.

As concerns this clonotype: The germline gene is not matched at one end of the junction; a read error may be the cause. This chain uses TRBV6-5 with TRBJ1-1; D is ambiguous. The V gene's germline CDR1 is MNHEY and CDR2 SVGAGI. The CDR3 sequence is 14 residues long. CDR3 sequence (DNA): TGTGCCAGCAGTTACTATGAGACGAACACTGAAGTTTTCTTT. It is translated as CASSYYETNTEVFF.

Comment on this clonotype: A much larger clone differs from this one at a single base, so this may be a read error. This chain uses TRBV5-1 with TRBJ2-1; a weak D match, TRBD1 (6 bases). The CDR3 has 13 residues. Germline CDR1 reads SGHRS; CDR2 reads YFSETQ. Between the trimmed V and J ends, which lost 0 bases and 9 bases, there was a span of 10 bases. The CDR3 sequence: CASSLARGSEQFF. CDR3 DNA: TGCGCCAGCAGCTTGGCCAGGGGTAGTGAGCAGTTCTTC.

This clonotype was observed a handful of times. CDR3: CASGPGTSLHF. The CDR3 DNA is TGTGCCAGCGGTCCCGGGACATCCCTCCACTTT. The chain employs TRBV12-3 or TRBV12-4 and TRBJ1-6, with D tentatively TRBD1 (6 bases). V was shortened by 8 bases and J by 14 bases, with 13 bases between the two germline ends. The CDR3 extends over 11 amino acids.

The genes are TRBV20-1 and TRBJ2-1; 11 bases map to TRBD2. Germline V gives CDR1 DFQATT, CDR2 SNEGSKA (reference sequence). J was trimmed by 1 base and V by 5 bases; bases with no gene match: 7. The CDR3 totals 16 residues. The chain's CDR3 is CSARGTSGNSYNEQFF. The CDR3 coding sequence is TGCAGTGCTCGAGGGACTAGCGGAAATTCCTACAATGAGCAGTTCTTC.

This clonotype was observed a handful of times. V is TRBV28 and J is TRBJ2-7; D may be TRBD2 (5 bases). V was trimmed by 5 bases and J by 3 bases, leaving 11 bases between them. The CDR3 has 13 residues. Per the germline V gene, CDR1 is MDHEN and CDR2 is SYDVKM. CDR3 DNA: TGTGCCAGCAGTACCGGGAATGGCTACGAGCAGTACTTC. Residues: CASSTGNGYEQYF. Drawing the rest from reference TRBV28 and TRBJ2-7, the complete variable domain is DVKVTQSSRYLVKRTGEKVFLECVQDMDHENMFWYRQDPGLGLRLIYFSYDVKMKEKGDIPEGYSVSREKKERFSLILESASTNQTSMYLCASSTGNGYEQYFGPGTRLTVT.

The chain links TRBV14 to TRBJ2-5; either TRBD1 or TRBD2 may supply D (6 bases each). CDR3 length: 15 amino acids. Trimming pared 2 bases from V and 8 bases from J, leaving 18 bases between. From germline, CDR1 is SGHDN and CDR2 FVKESK. The CDR3 sequence: CASSQLRGDLQTQYF. The CDR3 nucleotides are TGTGCCAGCAGCCAATTAAGGGGGGACCTCCAAACCCAGTACTTC. The whole variable domain, filled in from reference TRBV14 and TRBJ2-5, reads EAGVTQFPSHSVIEKGQTVTLRCDPISGHDNLYWYRRVMGKEIKFLLHFVKESKQDESGMPNNRFLAERTGGTYSTLKVQPAELEDSGVYFCASSQLRGDLQTQYFGPGTRLLVL.

This clonotype was seen a handful of times. The chain is built from TRBV6-2 or TRBV6-3 and TRBJ1-1, with a possible D match to TRBD1 (6 bases). Germline V gene lookup returns CDR1 MNHEY and CDR2 SVGEGT. The length of the CDR3 is 15 residues. Trimming stripped 4 bases from V and 3 bases from J, with 15 bases between. As DNA, the CDR3 is TGTGCCAGCAGTTTTGAGGGGGGAACGTACACTGAAGCTTTCTTT. Residues: CASSFEGGTYTEAFF.

For this clonotype: Since a much larger clone is just one base distant, this may be a read error. J is TRBJ2-1 and V is TRBV7-2; the match to TRBD2 covers 9 bases. The V gene's germline CDR1 is SGHTA and CDR2 FQGNSA. This CDR3 is 19 amino acids long. The CDR3 spells CASSPVGLAGRDSCNEQFF. CDR3 in DNA: TGTGCCAGCAGCCCTGTTGGGCTAGCGGGACGAGACTCCTGCAATGAGCAGTTCTTC.

This clonotype turned up a few times. The gene calls are TRBV7-2 and TRBJ2-3; TRBD1 aligns across 8 bases. Germline V gives CDR1 SGHTA, CDR2 FQGNSA. Losses at the gene ends were 8 bases for V and 1 base for J; bases not matched to a gene: 11. This CDR3 spans 16 amino acids. As DNA, the CDR3 is TGTGCCAGCTCGGACAGGGTTGAGTGGGGCACAGATACGCAGTATTTT. This codes for CASSDRVEWGTDTQYF.

To note about this clonotype: This CDR3 fails to terminate in the conserved phenylalanine or tryptophan, so it likely reflects a read error. The chain employs TRBV2 and TRBJ1-5; D is unresolved. V was pared by 9 bases and J by 4 bases, with 7 bases between. The CDR3 sequence is 11 residues long. CDR1 is SNHLY, CDR2 FYNNEI, per germline. The CDR3 sequence is CARVLNQPQHS. The CDR3 coding sequence is TGTGCCAGAGTTTTAAATCAGCCCCAGCATTCT.

This clonotype came up a few times. The V and J genes are TRBV19 and TRBJ2-1; D could derive from TRBD1 or TRBD2 (5 bases each). The CDR3 totals 11 residues. The germline V gene has CDR1 LNHDA and CDR2 SQIVND (reference sequence). The V end was cut by 8 bases, the J end by 10 bases, with 12 bases between. The DNA for the CDR3 is TGTGCCAGTGGGACGGCCATAGAGCAGTTCTTC. Translating gives CASGTAIEQFF.

V and J are TRBV5-5 and TRBJ2-7, with 7 bases aligning to TRBD1. In germline, CDR1 is SGHKS, CDR2 YYEKEE (reference sequence). The CDR3 is 14 residues long. The junction had 7 bases not matched to a gene; V was cut back by 4 bases and J by 3 bases. The CDR3: CASSPIRQGYEQYF. CDR3 bases: TGTGCCAGCAGCCCCATACGACAGGGCTACGAGCAGTACTTC. The full variable domain, in which reference TRBV5-5 and TRBJ2-7 provide the parts outside the CDR3, is DAGVTQSPTHLIKTRGQQVTLRCSPISGHKSVSWYQQVLGQGPQFIFQYYEKEERGRGNFPDRFSARQFPNYSSELNVNALLLGDSALYLCASSPIRQGYEQYFGPGTRLTVT.

This clonotype was recorded a few times. CDR3 region: CASRTGTGAHEQYF. In DNA form, the CDR3 reads TGTGCCAGCAGAACCGGGACAGGAGCCCACGAGCAGTACTTC. The chain couples TRBV12-3 or TRBV12-4 to TRBJ2-7, with 8 bases aligning to TRBD1. V was pared by 6 bases and J by 5 bases, with 9 bases of the junction left unmatched. The CDR3 has 14 amino acids.

This clonotype has just one count. A much more abundant neighbour one base away suggests this may be a read error. The chain is built from TRBV30 and TRBJ2-3, with D unresolved. The V end was cut by 1 base, the J end by 2 bases, with 13 bases between. This CDR3 has 15 residues. Germline V gene lookup returns CDR1 GTSNPN and CDR2 SVGIG (reference sequence). The CDR3 coding sequence is TGTGCCTGGAGTGGTAGAGCCATCCTCACAGATACGCAGTATTTT. This codes for CAWSGRAILTDTQYF.

The sample holds many counts of this clonotype. The V gene is TRBV20-1, the J gene TRBJ1-1; D remains ambiguous. The CDR3 consists of 13 residues. With 0 bases removed from V and 7 bases from J, the gap between germline ends came to 12 bases. Germline CDR1 is DFQATT and CDR2 is SNEGSKA (reference sequence). The CDR3 DNA is TGCAGTGCTAGAGATCCCCTTTCCCTTGAAGCTTTCTTT. This codes for CSARDPLSLEAFF.

The chain recombines TRBV7-6 with TRBJ1-2, with no clear D. Trimming cost V 2 bases and J 3 bases, with 13 bases left between them. The CDR3 sequence is 15 residues long. Germline V gives CDR1 SGHVS, CDR2 FNYEAQ. DNA for the CDR3: TGTGCCAGCAGCTTATTCTCCGCGGGAGACTATGGCTACACCTTC. This sequence encodes CASSLFSAGDYGYTF. The variable domain in full, with the rest retrieved from reference TRBV7-6 and TRBJ1-2, is GAGVSQSPRYKVTKRGQDVALRCDPISGHVSLYWYRQALGQGPEFLTYFNYEAQQDKSGLPNDRFSAERPEGSISTLTIQRTEQRDSAMYRCASSLFSAGDYGYTFGSGTRLTVV.

The J gene is TRBJ2-1, the V gene TRBV7-3, with D maybe TRBD1 (5 bases). Per the germline V gene, CDR1 is SGHTA and CDR2 is FQGTGA. The CDR3 loop spans 16 amino acids. With 1 base removed from V and 1 base from J, the gap between germline ends came to 11 bases. CDR3 in DNA: TGTGCCAGCAGCTTAAAGGACAAAACTTCCTACAATGAGCAGTTCTTC. This gives the protein CASSLKDKTSYNEQFF. The whole variable domain, filled in from reference TRBV7-3 and TRBJ2-1, reads GAGVSQTPSNKVTEKGKYVELRCDPISGHTALYWYRQSLGQGPEFLIYFQGTGAADDSGLPNDRFFAVRPEGSVSTLKIQRTERGDSAVYLCASSLKDKTSYNEQFFGPGTRLTVL.

Of note for this clonotype: This could be a read error, since a much larger clone is one nucleotide away. Here the CDR3 omits its conserved ending phenylalanine or tryptophan, so a read error is the likely source. The CDR3 reads CAWSGQGNQPQHV. The CDR3 bases are TGTGCCTGGAGTGGACAAGGCAATCAGCCCCAGCATGTT. The chain combines TRBV30 with TRBJ1-5; D unclear. V gave up 1 base and J gave up 2 bases, with 6 bases separating them. The CDR3 totals 13 residues. Germline V CDR1 and CDR2: GTSNPN, SVGIG (reference sequence).

This clonotype was detected ten times or more. The chain employs TRBV4-3 and TRBJ2-7; the D is unclear. Trimming pared 3 bases from V and 0 bases from J, leaving 9 bases between. Germline CDR1 is LGHNA and CDR2 is YSLEER. This CDR3 is 14 amino acids long. CDR3: CASSHTGSSYEQYF. In nucleotides, the CDR3 is TGCGCCAGCAGCCACACGGGTAGCTCCTACGAGCAGTACTTC.

Points on this clonotype: Its ends do not fully match the called genes, so a read error is possible. The chain uses TRBV7-2 and TRBJ2-6, with D maybe TRBD1 (6 bases). This CDR3 contains 16 residues. Germline-derived CDR1 and CDR2 are SGHTA and FQGNSA. CDR3 sequence: CASSLGQGLGANALTF. As DNA, the CDR3 is TGTGCCAGCAGCTTAGGCCAGGGGCTTGGGGCCAACGCCCTGACTTTC. Based on the CDR3 plus reference TRBV7-2 and TRBJ2-6, the full variable domain is GAGVSQSPSNKVTEKGKDVELRCDPISGHTALYWYRQSLGQGLEFLIYFQGNSAPDKSGLPSDRFSAERTGGSVSTLTIQRTQQEDSAVYLCASSLGQGLGANALTFGAGSRLTVL.

This clonotype was detected a few times. The V gene is TRBV19, the J gene TRBJ2-3; 11 bases align to TRBD1. The germline V gene encodes CDR1 LNHDA and CDR2 SQIVND (reference sequence). The ends lost 3 bases at V and 4 bases at J; junction bases unmatched: 3. The CDR3 spans 15 residues. Here the CDR3 reads CASSMGQGVSDTQYF. In nucleotides, the CDR3 is TGTGCCAGTAGTATGGGACAGGGGGTTTCAGATACGCAGTATTTT.

In this sample, this clonotype turned up many times. The gene calls are TRBV6-5 and TRBJ1-4, with 7 nucleotides matching TRBD1. The CDR3 has 14 residues. Germline CDR1 is MNHEY and CDR2 is SVGAGI. V lost 6 bases, J lost 3 bases, and 4 bases stayed unmatched. CDR3: CASRETGSNEKLFF. DNA for the CDR3: TGTGCCAGCAGAGAGACAGGGTCTAATGAAAAACTGTTTTTT.

J is TRBJ2-1 and V is TRBV19, with unresolved D. There are 16 residues in the CDR3. Trimming removed 3 bases from V and 2 bases from J, with 14 bases in between. CDR1 is LNHDA, CDR2 SQIVND, per germline (reference sequence). The CDR3 spells CASSISLYEAYNEQFF. The CDR3 DNA is TGTGCCAGTAGTATCTCACTATACGAAGCCTACAATGAGCAGTTCTTC. Full variable domain (outside the CDR3, taken from reference TRBV19 and TRBJ2-1): DGGITQSPKYLFRKEGQNVTLSCEQNLNHDAMYWYRQDPGQGLRLIYYSQIVNDFQKGDIAEGYSVSREKKESFPLTVTSAQKNPTAFYLCASSISLYEAYNEQFFGPGTRLTVL.

Note on this clonotype: A single base separates this from a much larger clone, so it may be a read error. The chain links TRBV2 to TRBJ2-2; no reliable D call. Per germline, CDR1 SNHLY and CDR2 FYNNEI. CDR3 size: 14 residues. Trimming shortened V by 6 bases and J by 4 bases, and 12 bases separated the two germline ends. DNA for the CDR3: TGTGCCAGCAGCGAACCGAAGAGCACCGGGGAGCTGTTTTTT. Translated, it gives CASSEPKSTGELFF.

This clonotype was counted ten times or more. The chain recombines TRBV7-9 with TRBJ2-3; TRBD2 matches 10 bases. Looked up from germline, CDR1 is SEHNR and CDR2 is FQNEAQ (reference sequence). V lost 4 bases, J lost 4 bases, and 5 bases stayed unmatched. This CDR3 comprises 15 residues. The CDR3 DNA reads as TGTGCCAGCAGCTCGGGACTAGCGATCGCAGATACGCAGTATTTT. Its protein is CASSSGLAIADTQYF.

Note on this clonotype: Given a much more abundant clone one base away, this may be a read error. The chain joins TRBV19 to TRBJ2-7; 8 positions agree with TRBD1. This CDR3 spans 15 amino acids. Germline V gene data show CDR1 as LNHDA and CDR2 as SQIVND (reference sequence). The CDR3 loop is CASSSWTGSGYERYF. Here the CDR3 DNA reads TGTGCCAGTAGTTCGTGGACAGGGTCGGGGTACGAGCGGTACTTC.

CDR3 loop: CSARPTRAIYEQYF. Here the CDR3 DNA reads TGCAGTGCTAGACCTACTAGGGCGATCTACGAGCAGTACTTC. The chain combines TRBV20-1 with TRBJ2-7, with a weak D call TRBD2 (5 bases). Trimming took 2 bases from V and 3 from J, leaving 14 bases between them. The CDR3 is made up of 14 amino acids. The germline V gene encodes CDR1 DFQATT and CDR2 SNEGSKA (reference sequence).

This clonotype was found many times. The chain recombines TRBV2 with TRBJ2-3; D possibly corresponds to TRBD2 (5 bases). CDR1 SNHLY and CDR2 FYNNEI come from the germline V gene. V lost 3 bases, J lost 3 bases, and 16 bases lay in between. The CDR3 is 16 residues long. DNA for the CDR3: TGTGCCAGCAGTGAGATTCTCGGGAACCCGACAGATACGCAGTATTTT. It is translated as CASSEILGNPTDTQYF.